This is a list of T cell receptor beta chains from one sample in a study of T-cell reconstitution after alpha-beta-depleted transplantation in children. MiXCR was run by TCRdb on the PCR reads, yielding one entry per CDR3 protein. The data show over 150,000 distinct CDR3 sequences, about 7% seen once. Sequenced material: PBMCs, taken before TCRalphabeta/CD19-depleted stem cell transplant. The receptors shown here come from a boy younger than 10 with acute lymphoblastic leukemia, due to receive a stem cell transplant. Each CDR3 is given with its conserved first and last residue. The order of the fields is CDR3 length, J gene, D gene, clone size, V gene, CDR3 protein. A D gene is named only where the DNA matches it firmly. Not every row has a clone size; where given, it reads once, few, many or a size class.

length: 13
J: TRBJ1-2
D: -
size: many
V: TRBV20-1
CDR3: CSARVDTGHGYTF

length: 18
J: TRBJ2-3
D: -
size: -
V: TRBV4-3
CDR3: CASSQVGEGQGWTDTQYF

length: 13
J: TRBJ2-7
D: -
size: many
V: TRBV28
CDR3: CASSNDQSYEQYF

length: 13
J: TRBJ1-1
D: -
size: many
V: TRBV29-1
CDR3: CSVTRGRETEAFF

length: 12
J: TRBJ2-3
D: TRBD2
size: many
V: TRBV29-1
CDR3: CSVSGRTDTQYF

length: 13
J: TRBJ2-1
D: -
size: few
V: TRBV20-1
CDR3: CSAPSRRFDEQFF

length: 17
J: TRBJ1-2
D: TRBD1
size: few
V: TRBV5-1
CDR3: CASSLTGGTSLNYGYTF

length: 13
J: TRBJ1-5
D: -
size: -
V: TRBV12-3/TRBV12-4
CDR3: CASSFGDYQPQHF

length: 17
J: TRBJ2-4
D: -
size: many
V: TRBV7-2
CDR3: CASSLLTGPGSKNIQYF

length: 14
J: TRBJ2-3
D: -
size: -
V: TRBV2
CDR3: CASVPDSTTDTQYF

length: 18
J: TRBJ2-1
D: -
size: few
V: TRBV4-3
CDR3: CASSIAANGVRPYNEQFF

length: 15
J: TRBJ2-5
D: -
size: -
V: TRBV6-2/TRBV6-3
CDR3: CASSSRGWDQETQYF

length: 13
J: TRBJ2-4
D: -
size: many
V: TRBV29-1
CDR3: CSVEPTGFGIQYF

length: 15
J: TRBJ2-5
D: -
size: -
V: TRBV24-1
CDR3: CATSEDDRFQETQYF

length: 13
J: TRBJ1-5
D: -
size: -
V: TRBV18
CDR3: CASSPNKDQPQHF

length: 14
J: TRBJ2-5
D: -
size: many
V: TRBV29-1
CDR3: CSVDSGGARETQYF

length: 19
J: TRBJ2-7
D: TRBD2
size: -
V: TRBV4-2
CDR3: CASSTYPTSLSVNSYEQYF

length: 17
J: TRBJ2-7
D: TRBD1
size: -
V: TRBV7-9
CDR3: CASSFGIRTGGFREQYF

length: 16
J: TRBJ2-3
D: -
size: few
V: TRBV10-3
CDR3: CAISESSGPSTDTQYF

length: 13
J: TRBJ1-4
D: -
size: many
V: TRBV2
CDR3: CASTRDFGEKLFF

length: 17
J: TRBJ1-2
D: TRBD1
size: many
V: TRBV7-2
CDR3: CASSLSDRVGANYGYTF

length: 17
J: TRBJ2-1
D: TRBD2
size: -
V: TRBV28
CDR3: CATGGLAGVVGDNEQFF

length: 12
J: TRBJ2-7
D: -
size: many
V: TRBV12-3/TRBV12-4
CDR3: CASSLKGHEQYF

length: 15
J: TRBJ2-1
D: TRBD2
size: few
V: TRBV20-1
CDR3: CSARGAGAGYNEQFF

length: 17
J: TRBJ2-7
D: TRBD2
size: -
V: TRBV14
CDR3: CASSHYGLSGRIYEQYF

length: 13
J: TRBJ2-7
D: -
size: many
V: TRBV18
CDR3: CASSPPTGYEQYF

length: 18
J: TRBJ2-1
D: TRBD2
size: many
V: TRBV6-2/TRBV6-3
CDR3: CASSYPGRGTVSYNEQFF

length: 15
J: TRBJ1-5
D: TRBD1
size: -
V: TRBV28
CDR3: CASSSGTGKNQPQHF

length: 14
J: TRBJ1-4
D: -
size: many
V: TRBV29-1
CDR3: CSVEMRAHNEKLFF

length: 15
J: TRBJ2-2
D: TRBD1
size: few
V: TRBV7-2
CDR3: CASSKDRGHTGELFF

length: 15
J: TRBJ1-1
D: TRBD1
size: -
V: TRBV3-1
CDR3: CASRLRTGGTTEAFF

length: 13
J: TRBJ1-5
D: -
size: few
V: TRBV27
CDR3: CASSLSSGRPQHF

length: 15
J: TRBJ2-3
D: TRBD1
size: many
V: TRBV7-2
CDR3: CASSPRQGVTDTQYF

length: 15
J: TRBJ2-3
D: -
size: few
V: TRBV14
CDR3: CASSQATGSTDTQYF

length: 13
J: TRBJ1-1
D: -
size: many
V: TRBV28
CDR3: CASSGVWDVEAFF

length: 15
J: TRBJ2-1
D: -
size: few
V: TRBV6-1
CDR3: CASSPRWEDPNEQFF

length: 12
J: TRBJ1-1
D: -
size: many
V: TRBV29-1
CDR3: CSAGSANTEAFF

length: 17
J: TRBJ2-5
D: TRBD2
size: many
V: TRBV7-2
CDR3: CASSPGTSGSETETQYF

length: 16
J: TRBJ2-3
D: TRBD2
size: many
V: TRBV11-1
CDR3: CASSTRLAGTADTQYF

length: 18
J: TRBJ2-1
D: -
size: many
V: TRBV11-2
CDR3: CASSLVHQWQGERNEQFF

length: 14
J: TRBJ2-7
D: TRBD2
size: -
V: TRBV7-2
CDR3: CASSFLGEGYEQYF

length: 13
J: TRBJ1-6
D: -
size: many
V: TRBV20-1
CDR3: CSASSRSRGKSHF

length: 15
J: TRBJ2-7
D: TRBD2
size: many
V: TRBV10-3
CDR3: CAISYRTSGDYEQYF

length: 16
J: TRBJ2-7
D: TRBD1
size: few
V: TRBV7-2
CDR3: CASSGRDRGPTYEQYF

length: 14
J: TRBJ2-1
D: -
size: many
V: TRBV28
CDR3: CASSLSPGSDEQFF

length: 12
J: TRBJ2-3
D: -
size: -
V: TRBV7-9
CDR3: CASSLGVDTQYF

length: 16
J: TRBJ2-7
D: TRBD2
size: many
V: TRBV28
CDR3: CASSRAPRLAGNEQYF

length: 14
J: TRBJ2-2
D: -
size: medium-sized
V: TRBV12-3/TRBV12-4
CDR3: CASSLVPDTGELFF

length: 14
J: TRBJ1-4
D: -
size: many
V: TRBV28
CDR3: CASSFGPTNEKLFF

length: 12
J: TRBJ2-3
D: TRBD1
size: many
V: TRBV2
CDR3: CASSDWDREEYF

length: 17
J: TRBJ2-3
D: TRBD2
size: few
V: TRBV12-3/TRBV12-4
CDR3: CASTPISGGLHTDTQYF

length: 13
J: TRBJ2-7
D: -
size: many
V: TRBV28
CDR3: CASSSFPAYEQYF

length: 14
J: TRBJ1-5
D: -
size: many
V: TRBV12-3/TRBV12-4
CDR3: CASSLGGASQPQHF

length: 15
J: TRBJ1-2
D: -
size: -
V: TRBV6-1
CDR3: CASSEHRANPGGYTF

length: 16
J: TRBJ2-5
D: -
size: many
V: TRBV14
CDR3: CASSQDLGWGQETQYF

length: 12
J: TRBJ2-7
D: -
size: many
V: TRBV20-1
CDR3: CSAKHRTYEQYF

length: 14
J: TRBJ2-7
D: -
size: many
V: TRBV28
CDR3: CASSFAEQSYEQYF

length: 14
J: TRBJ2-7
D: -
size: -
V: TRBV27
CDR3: CASSLSWQTYEQYF

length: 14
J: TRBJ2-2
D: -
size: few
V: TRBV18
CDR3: CASSPPKRTGELFF

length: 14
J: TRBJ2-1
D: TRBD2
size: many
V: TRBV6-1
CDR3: CASSSGGPVNEQFF